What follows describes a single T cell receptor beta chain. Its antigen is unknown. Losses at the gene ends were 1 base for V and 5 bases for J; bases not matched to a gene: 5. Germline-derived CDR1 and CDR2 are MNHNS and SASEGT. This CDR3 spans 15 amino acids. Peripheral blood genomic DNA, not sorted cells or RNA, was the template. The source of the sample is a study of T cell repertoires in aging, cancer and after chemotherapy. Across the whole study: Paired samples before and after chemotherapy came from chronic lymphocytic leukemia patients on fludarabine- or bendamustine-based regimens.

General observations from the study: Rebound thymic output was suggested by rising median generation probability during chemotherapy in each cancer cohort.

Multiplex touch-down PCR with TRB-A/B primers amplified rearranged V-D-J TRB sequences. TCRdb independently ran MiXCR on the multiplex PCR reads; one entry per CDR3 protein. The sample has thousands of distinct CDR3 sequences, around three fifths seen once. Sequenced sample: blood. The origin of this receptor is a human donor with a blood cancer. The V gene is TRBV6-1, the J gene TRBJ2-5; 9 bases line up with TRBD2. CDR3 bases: TGTGCCAGCAGTGAAGGGACTAGCGAACGGGAGACCCAGTACTTC. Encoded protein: CASSEGTSERETQYF.